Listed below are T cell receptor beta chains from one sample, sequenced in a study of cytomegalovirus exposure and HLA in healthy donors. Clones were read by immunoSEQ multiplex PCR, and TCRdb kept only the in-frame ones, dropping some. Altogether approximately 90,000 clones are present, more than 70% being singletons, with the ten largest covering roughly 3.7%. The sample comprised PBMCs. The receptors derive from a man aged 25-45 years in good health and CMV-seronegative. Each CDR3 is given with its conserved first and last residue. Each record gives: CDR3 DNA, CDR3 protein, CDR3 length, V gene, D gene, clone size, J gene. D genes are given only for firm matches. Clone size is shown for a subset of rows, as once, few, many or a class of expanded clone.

CDR3 DNA: TGCGCCAGCAGCTTGGCCGGGACAGGGGGCACAGATACGCAGTATTTT
CDR3 protein: CASSLAGTGGTDTQYF
CDR3 length: 16
V gene: TRBV5-1
D gene: TRBD1
clone size: NA
J gene: TRBJ2-3

CDR3 DNA: TGTGCCAGCAGCGAATTGGACAGGGACTACACTGAAGCTTTCTTT
CDR3 protein: CASSELDRDYTEAFF
CDR3 length: 15
V gene: TRBV6-1
D gene: TRBD1
clone size: NA
J gene: TRBJ1-1

CDR3 DNA: TGTGCCAGTAGATCTTTGGACCTAAGCGGAAGAGGCGGAGAGACCCAGTACTTC
CDR3 protein: CASRSLDLSGRGGETQYF
CDR3 length: 18
V gene: TRBV19
D gene: NA
clone size: NA
J gene: TRBJ2-5

CDR3 DNA: TGTGCCATCAGAGAACCGGGACTAGCGGGGGGCGCCCCCGTGACAGATACGCAGTATTTT
CDR3 protein: CAIREPGLAGGAPVTDTQYF
CDR3 length: 20
V gene: TRBV10-3
D gene: TRBD2
clone size: NA
J gene: TRBJ2-3

CDR3 DNA: TGTGCCAGCAGCGTAGAGGGGGCGGGCAACCCGGGGACCGGGGAGCTGTTTTTT
CDR3 protein: CASSVEGAGNPGTGELFF
CDR3 length: 18
V gene: TRBV9
D gene: TRBD1
clone size: NA
J gene: TRBJ2-2

CDR3 DNA: TGTGCCAGCAGCTCGATACAGGGCAGGGAGACCCAGTACTTC
CDR3 protein: CASSSIQGRETQYF
CDR3 length: 14
V gene: TRBV11-2
D gene: NA
clone size: NA
J gene: TRBJ2-5

CDR3 DNA: TGCGCCAGCAGTGAAGAGGGGGCGACGACTGAAGCTTTCTTT
CDR3 protein: CASSEEGATTEAFF
CDR3 length: 14
V gene: TRBV10-1
D gene: TRBD1
clone size: NA
J gene: TRBJ1-1

CDR3 DNA: TGTGCCAGTAAACAACAGGGGAACTATGGCTACACCTTC
CDR3 protein: CASKQQGNYGYTF
CDR3 length: 13
V gene: TRBV19
D gene: TRBD1
clone size: NA
J gene: TRBJ1-2

CDR3 DNA: TGTGCCAGCAGTTTAACCGGGACTAGCGGACCCAATGAGCAGTTCTTC
CDR3 protein: CASSLTGTSGPNEQFF
CDR3 length: 16
V gene: TRBV27
D gene: TRBD2
clone size: once
J gene: TRBJ2-1

CDR3 DNA: TGTGCCATCACTGAGGGGGGGGGCCTAGATACGCAGTATTTT
CDR3 protein: CAITEGGGLDTQYF
CDR3 length: 14
V gene: TRBV10-3
D gene: NA
clone size: NA
J gene: TRBJ2-3

CDR3 DNA: TGTGCCAGCAGTTTTTACGGCAGGGTGTTTTTT
CDR3 protein: CASSFYGRVFF
CDR3 length: 11
V gene: TRBV27
D gene: NA
clone size: once
J gene: TRBJ2-2

CDR3 DNA: TGTGCCAGCAGCCGAGGACTTAGCTTACATAATTCACCCCTCCACTTT
CDR3 protein: CASSRGLSLHNSPLHF
CDR3 length: 16
V gene: TRBV5-6
D gene: NA
clone size: few
J gene: TRBJ1-6

CDR3 DNA: TGTGCCAGCACCAAGGGTGGGGCTGGCCAAGAGACCCAGTACTTC
CDR3 protein: CASTKGGAGQETQYF
CDR3 length: 15
V gene: TRBV6-1
D gene: NA
clone size: once
J gene: TRBJ2-5